This TCR beta chain was sequenced for a study of blood T cell repertoires in COVID-19. Study-level information: The samples span acute and convalescent COVID-19 from the United States, Italy and Spain. PBMCs, B-cell-depleted T cells, or T cells provided the cDNA or gDNA that made up the material.

Germline loops: CDR1 MNHEY, CDR2 SVGAGI. J gave up 4 bases and V 4 bases, and 4 bases lay outside the gene matches. There are 14 residues in the CDR3. Some clones are missing from TCRdb's copy, which holds only in-frame ones; the method was immunoSEQ multiplex PCR. The sample carries 20,000 to 25,000 clones, around 89% recorded once. The receptor's source is a human donor with active COVID-19. The donor label of this sample is uncertain. The sequencing sample was made of peripheral blood. V and J are TRBV6-5 and TRBJ1-3, with 7 bases aligning to TRBD1. The CDR3 loop reads CASSSRQGGNTIYF. In nucleotides, the CDR3 is TGTGCCAGCAGTTCCCGACAGGGAGGAAACACCATATATTTT.